The clone carrying this TCR beta chain appeared once. Its antigen is as yet unknown. The CDR3 covers 15 residues. CDR1 and CDR2 (germline): MNHNY, SVGAGI (reference sequence). V lost 6 bases and J 0 bases, leaving 12 bases between the germline ends. The PCR used 60 Vbeta and 13 Jbeta primers. Clones were read by immunoSEQ multiplex PCR, and TCRdb kept only the in-frame ones, dropping some. The table records some 150,000 clones, approximately 80% of them present only once. The record originates from a study of cytomegalovirus exposure and HLA in healthy donors. Study observations and caveats: The records held CMV serostatus as the only immune exposure information. Equally common other TCR beta chains were less clonally expanded than HLA-associated ones, a later analysis found. In a later analysis, common viral pathogens appeared linked to several of the most significant clusters.

The sequenced material came from PBMCs. The chain carries TRBV6-6 and TRBJ1-5; D call uncertain. The sequence was obtained from a male donor in good health and CMV-seronegative. This CDR3 reads CASRERGYSNQPQHF. DNA for the CDR3: TGTGCCAGCAGGGAGCGAGGGTATAGCAATCAGCCCCAGCATTTT.